A single TCR beta chain is shown here with its context. The antigen is undetermined. The sample is drawn from a study of Ad26.COV2.S vaccination and SARS-CoV-2 variants. The germline V gene encodes CDR1 SGHTS and CDR2 YDEGEE. Trimming removed 0 bases from V and 0 bases from J, with 12 bases in between. This CDR3 has 16 residues. As for treatment: 15 to 20 received Ad26.COV2.S at low or high dose, single or two shots; about 5 received placebo; per-sample allocation not given. Day 63 after the first vaccine or placebo injection was the time point for sampling. This table comes from immunoSEQ multiplex PCR, and its TCRdb copy is limited to in-frame clones, with some not included. The top ten hold over 10% of the sample, which has about 480,000 clones, roughly 85% seen once. The study, taken as a whole, reports: Vaccine and placebo recipients had comparable breadth of non-spike TCRs. Vaccine recipients showed a spike-specific TCR breadth that was higher than in placebo recipients. The TCR breadth and depth analyses may have produced an underestimate of total T cell responses.

Source: peripheral blood, taken in a trial of Ad26.COV2.S vaccine versus placebo. This clonotype was sampled from a person between 18 and 59 years old who received the Ad26.COV2.S COVID-19 vaccine or a placebo. The chain couples TRBV5-8 to TRBJ1-2, with D possibly matching TRBD1 (5 bases). The CDR3 here is CASSLAEGSPNYGYTF. The CDR3 DNA sequence: TGTGCCAGCAGCTTGGCCGAGGGGAGCCCTAACTATGGCTACACCTTC.